This TCR beta chain was found in a study of T cell repertoires in cytomegalovirus infection. The overall study: Carrying CMV and the relevant HLA type showed in public TCR beta signatures.

This CDR3 comprises 14 residues. The V segment lost 3 bases and the J segment 7 bases; nucleotides outside the gene matches: 5. Each CDR3 protein gets one entry after TCRdb re-called the reads with MiXCR. The sample includes 200,000 to 250,000 distinct CDR3 sequences, roughly 12% of them seen just once. Many counts were recorded for this clonotype. What it binds is not known. Overall study results and limits: Across the ex vivo response, the dominant clonotypes were HLA-C-restricted CMV-specific TCR beta clonotypes.

The sequence derives from a human donor in good health (CMV status not recorded). Some clones in this sample may be carry-over from other donors' samples. The sequencing input was PBMCs. The chain joins TRBV12-3 or TRBV12-4 to TRBJ2-7, with 11 positions matching TRBD2. The CDR3 loop is CASSFSGRAEEQYF. CDR3 DNA: TGTGCCAGCAGTTTTAGCGGGAGGGCGGAAGAGCAGTACTTC.